This record concerns one T cell receptor (beta chain) sequence. Its antigen remains unidentified. This record comes from a study of vaccination and CD4 T cells after COVID-19. Study-level information: The authors exposed cells to overlapping spike peptides derived from SARS-CoV-2, HCoV-NL63, HCoV-OC43 and HCoV-229E.

Study results and limitations: Counts of SARS-CoV-2-reactive clonotypes had a median that went from about 20 to 38, a nonsignificant change.

The Oncomine TCR Beta short-read assay was applied to DNA of cultured CD4+ T cells. Genomic DNA extraction was carried out from cultured CD4+ T cells. TCRdb analysed the PCR reads with MiXCR anew, one entry per CDR3 protein. Found here are some 10,000 distinct CDR3 sequences, about 20% of them singletons; the top ten hold roughly 12%. The treatment is: approximately 9-day PBMC culture with coronavirus spike peptide pools or control peptides (ViraFEST assay). Germline V gene sequence: CDR1 GTSNPN, CDR2 SVGIG (reference sequence). The CDR3 has 10 amino acids. Trimming removed 3 bases at V and 1 base at J, with 0 bases between.

The TCR comes from a human donor who had recovered from COVID-19. The input for sequencing was CD4+ T cells from blood, cultured in vitro, taken after SARS-CoV-2 vaccination. J is TRBJ2-5 and V is TRBV30, with no clear D. The CDR3 DNA follows: TGTGCCTGGAGCCAAGAGACCCAGTACTTC. Protein sequence: CAWSQETQYF.